This T cell receptor beta chain was captured in a study of cytomegalovirus exposure and HLA in healthy donors. Study-wide results and limits: Accurate HLA-A and HLA-B prediction from TCR beta sequences was reported for most subjects. For TCR beta chains, V- and J-gene trimming was later linked to a missense DCLRE1C variant.

With 60 Vbeta and 13 Jbeta primers, the PCR was carried out. Sequenced by immunoSEQ multiplex PCR; TCRdb stores in-frame clones only, minus some. Seen here are fewer than 100,000 clones, about three quarters observed once, and the top ten hold around 2.3%. The CDR3 contains 14 residues. Germline V gene sequence: CDR1 MGHDK, CDR2 SYGVNS. V was clipped by 5 bases and J by 2 bases; unmatched bases: 6. Worth noting for this clone: The antigen is undetermined.

Input material: PBMCs. V is TRBV25-1 and J is TRBJ2-7, with 7 bases fitting TRBD1. The sequence was collected from a male donor in good health and CMV-seropositive. The CDR3, as DNA: TGTGCCAGCAGTAGGACAGGCCTAACCTACGAGCAGTACTTC. Protein: CASSRTGLTYEQYF.